A selection of T cell receptor beta chains follows, all from one sample in a study of T cells after yellow fever vaccination. TCRdb redid the calling of the 5' RACE reads with MiXCR, one entry per CDR3 protein. This sample has under 150,000 distinct CDR3 sequences; 6.5% to 8.5% occur once, and the top ten carry roughly 0.77%. Sample: CD4+ T cells sorted from PBMCs, taken 5 days after the yellow fever booster vaccination. The receptors originated from a young man who received the YFV17D yellow fever vaccine. Both conserved end residues are part of each CDR3. A D gene is named only where the DNA matches it firmly. Size is stated for part of the rows, as once, few or many counts, or as a class when the clone is expanded.

V: TRBV4-2; size: many; D: TRBD2; J: TRBJ2-7; DNA: TGTGCCAGCAGCCAAGATTCCACTAGCGGGTCCTACGAGCAGTACTTC; CDR3: CASSQDSTSGSYEQYF
V: TRBV7-2; size: many; D: TRBD2; J: TRBJ2-3; DNA: TGTGCCAGCACCGGACTAGCGGGAGTGGCAGATACGCAGTATTTT; CDR3: CASTGLAGVADTQYF
V: TRBV12-3/TRBV12-4; size: many; D: TRBD1; J: TRBJ2-4; DNA: TGTGCCAGCAGTGGTACAGGGGGCTCGGTCCCCAAAAACATTCAGTACTTC; CDR3: CASSGTGGSVPKNIQYF
V: TRBV20-1; size: many; D: .; J: TRBJ1-5; DNA: TGCAGTGCTAGAAATGTCCGGCAATTTAGCAATCAGCCCCAGCATTTT; CDR3: CSARNVRQFSNQPQHF
V: TRBV4-3; size: many; D: TRBD1; J: TRBJ2-3; DNA: TGCGCCAGCAGCCAAGAGATCCGCGGACAGGGGGTCTTCACAGATACGCAGTATTTT; CDR3: CASSQEIRGQGVFTDTQYF
V: TRBV7-2; size: many; D: .; J: TRBJ1-1; DNA: TGTGCCAGCAAGGGGGGACGGGCGAACACTGAAGCTTTCTTT; CDR3: CASKGGRANTEAFF
V: TRBV19; size: few; D: .; J: TRBJ2-7; DNA: TGTGCCAGTAAGGACAGCAGCTCCTACGAGCAGTACTTC; CDR3: CASKDSSSYEQYF
V: TRBV7-2; size: many; D: TRBD1; J: TRBJ2-5; DNA: TGTGCCAGCAGCTGGACAGGCCAAGAGACCCAGTACTTC; CDR3: CASSWTGQETQYF
V: TRBV7-7; size: many; D: TRBD2; J: TRBJ2-3; DNA: TGTGCCAGCAGCCCGGGACTAGCGGGAGAAAATACGCAGTATTTT; CDR3: CASSPGLAGENTQYF
V: TRBV3-1; size: many; D: TRBD1; J: TRBJ2-7; DNA: TGTGCCAGCAGCCCCGGACAGGGGGTGGGCGAGCAGTACTTC; CDR3: CASSPGQGVGEQYF
V: TRBV6-5; size: many; D: .; J: TRBJ1-2; DNA: TGTGCCAGCACGAGGACCTCCTTTGGTCAGGGCTACACCTTC; CDR3: CASTRTSFGQGYTF
V: TRBV7-2; size: many; D: TRBD2; J: TRBJ2-6; DNA: TGTGCCAGCAGCTCTCGTAGTTGGACTAGCGGGAGACCTGGGGCCAACGTCCTGACTTTC; CDR3: CASSSRSWTSGRPGANVLTF
V: TRBV6-1; size: few; D: .; J: TRBJ2-3; DNA: TGTGCCAGCAAGGGAGTAGCTTTAGATACGCAGTATTTT; CDR3: CASKGVALDTQYF
V: TRBV20-1; size: many; D: TRBD2; J: TRBJ2-7; DNA: TGCAGTGCTAGTTCCACGCGGGAGGGCGGCTACGAGCAGTACTTC; CDR3: CSASSTREGGYEQYF
V: TRBV9; size: .; D: .; J: TRBJ2-1; DNA: TGTGCCAGCAGCGTAGCTCCTAGACCCGACAATGAGCAGTTCTTC; CDR3: CASSVAPRPDNEQFF
V: TRBV5-1; size: many; D: TRBD1; J: TRBJ2-7; DNA: TGCGCCAGCAGCTTGGGGCCGGGACAGGGATACGAGCAGTACTTC; CDR3: CASSLGPGQGYEQYF
V: TRBV19; size: many; D: .; J: TRBJ2-5; DNA: TGTGCCAGTAGTATGGGGCTCCAAGAGACCCAGTACTTC; CDR3: CASSMGLQETQYF
V: TRBV7-2; size: many; D: TRBD2; J: TRBJ2-1; DNA: TGTGCCAGCAGCTTACGGGGGGGCATATCCAATGAGCAGTTCTTC; CDR3: CASSLRGGISNEQFF
V: TRBV5-1; size: many; D: TRBD2; J: TRBJ2-7; DNA: TGCGCCAGCAGCAGATCCTTAGCGGGAACCTACGAGCAGTACTTC; CDR3: CASSRSLAGTYEQYF
V: TRBV7-2; size: many; D: .; J: TRBJ1-2; DNA: TGTGCCAGCAGCTTAGGCAGCGCTTATGGCTACACCTTC; CDR3: CASSLGSAYGYTF
V: TRBV24-1; size: many; D: .; J: TRBJ2-3; DNA: TGTGCCACCAGTGATCCATACACAGATACGCAGTATTTT; CDR3: CATSDPYTDTQYF
V: TRBV3-1; size: many; D: .; J: TRBJ2-1; DNA: TGTGCCAGCAGCAACAGCCAAGGGGCGAGATCCGAGCAGTTCTTC; CDR3: CASSNSQGARSEQFF
V: TRBV20-1; size: many; D: TRBD1; J: TRBJ2-5; DNA: TGCAGTGCCAAGGGGGCTGCGGAGACCCAGTACTTC; CDR3: CSAKGAAETQYF
V: TRBV4-3; size: few; D: TRBD1; J: TRBJ2-6; DNA: TGCGCCAGCAGCCAGACCGACAGGGTTGGGGCCAACGTCCTGACTTTC; CDR3: CASSQTDRVGANVLTF
V: TRBV20-1; size: many; D: .; J: TRBJ2-4; DNA: TGCAGTGCTCCCCAGCCTGGGGCCAAAAACATTCAGTACTTC; CDR3: CSAPQPGAKNIQYF
V: TRBV20-1; size: many; D: TRBD2; J: TRBJ2-7; DNA: TGCAGTGCTAGGGGGACTAGCGGGAGAAGTAAGGACGAGCAGTACTTC; CDR3: CSARGTSGRSKDEQYF
V: TRBV20-1; size: many; D: TRBD1; J: TRBJ2-1; DNA: TGCAGTGCTAGACGGATCAGGGGGAAGGGCAATGAGCAGTTCTTC; CDR3: CSARRIRGKGNEQFF
V: TRBV10-3; size: many; D: TRBD2; J: TRBJ2-3; DNA: TGTGCCATCAGTGACGGGGGGGATACGCAGTATTTT; CDR3: CAISDGGDTQYF
V: TRBV7-2; size: .; D: .; J: TRBJ2-3; DNA: TGTGCCAGCAGCCACGGGAGCACAGATACGCAGTATTTT; CDR3: CASSHGSTDTQYF
V: TRBV10-3; size: few; D: .; J: TRBJ1-6; DNA: TGTGCCATCAGCGAAGACAGGTCGGGGGGTTCACCCCTCCACTTT; CDR3: CAISEDRSGGSPLHF
V: TRBV20-1; size: many; D: .; J: TRBJ2-7; DNA: TGCAGTGCTAGAGATCTGCTAGGAAACGAGCAGTACTTC; CDR3: CSARDLLGNEQYF
V: TRBV20-1; size: many; D: TRBD2; J: TRBJ2-5; DNA: TGCAGTGCCCTACGTCGGGCGGGGGAGGAGACCCAGTACTTC; CDR3: CSALRRAGEETQYF
V: TRBV20-1; size: many; D: TRBD2; J: TRBJ2-1; DNA: TGCAGTGCTAGAGATTGGGGGACTAGCTACAATGAGCAGTTCTTC; CDR3: CSARDWGTSYNEQFF
V: TRBV6-2/TRBV6-3; size: many; D: .; J: TRBJ1-5; DNA: TGTGCCAGCAGGATGGACGGAAATAGCAATCAGCCCCAGCATTTT; CDR3: CASRMDGNSNQPQHF
V: TRBV30; size: .; D: TRBD1; J: TRBJ2-7; DNA: TGTGCCTGCGGGGACAGCTTCGGCGAGCAGTACTTC; CDR3: CACGDSFGEQYF
V: TRBV29-1; size: many; D: .; J: TRBJ1-1; DNA: TGCAGCGTCTCAGGGTATAGGGGACCTGAAGCTTTCTTT; CDR3: CSVSGYRGPEAFF
V: TRBV5-1; size: many; D: .; J: TRBJ2-1; DNA: TGCGCTACAGGTTCCGGGATTCGTGTGGGGAACAATGAGCAGTTCTTC; CDR3: CATGSGIRVGNNEQFF
V: TRBV5-1; size: .; D: .; J: TRBJ2-1; DNA: TGCGCCAGCAGCTCACAGGGGGGGTCCTACAATGAGCAGTTCTTC; CDR3: CASSSQGGSYNEQFF
V: TRBV5-4; size: .; D: .; J: TRBJ1-6; DNA: TGTGCCAGCAGCTTGAAGGACATCCGGACCCTCCACTTT; CDR3: CASSLKDIRTLHF
V: TRBV18; size: many; D: .; J: TRBJ2-5; DNA: TGTGCCAGCAGCCCCCAAGAGACCCAGTACTTC; CDR3: CASSPQETQYF
V: TRBV28; size: many; D: .; J: TRBJ2-7; DNA: TGTGCAGTAACAGGAGCGGCCCCACTCTACGAGCAGTACTTC; CDR3: CAVTGAAPLYEQYF
V: TRBV5-1; size: .; D: .; J: TRBJ2-5; DNA: TGCGCCAGCAGCTTGGGGGCCGGCCAAGAGACCCAGCACTTC; CDR3: CASSLGAGQETQHF
V: TRBV19; size: many; D: .; J: TRBJ2-2; DNA: TGTGCCAGTAGCCAGGCACCCGCGAACACCGGGGAGCTGTTTTTT; CDR3: CASSQAPANTGELFF
V: TRBV20-1; size: .; D: TRBD2; J: TRBJ2-1; DNA: TGCAGCCTCAACCGAAACCCGTCCGCTCTTCGGGGGAGGGCCGGGGGTGAGCAGTTCTTC; CDR3: CSLNRNPSALRGRAGGEQFF
V: TRBV20-1; size: few; D: .; J: TRBJ2-7; DNA: TGCAGTGCTAGAGCACCAAACCAAAACTCCGCCGAGCAGTACTTC; CDR3: CSARAPNQNSAEQYF
V: TRBV7-2; size: .; D: .; J: TRBJ2-3; DNA: TGTGCCAGCAGCTTTACTGCGAGAGCGGAGGCAGATACGCAGTATTTT; CDR3: CASSFTARAEADTQYF
V: TRBV19; size: .; D: TRBD2; J: TRBJ2-7; DNA: TGTGCCAGTAAGGTGTCGGGGGGAACCTACGAGCAGTACTTC; CDR3: CASKVSGGTYEQYF
V: TRBV28; size: many; D: .; J: TRBJ2-7; DNA: TGTGCCAGCAGCCCAGGACTGGGCGGAGGCCTCGACGAGCAGTACTTC; CDR3: CASSPGLGGGLDEQYF
V: TRBV19; size: few; D: .; J: TRBJ2-2; DNA: TGTGCCAGTAACCCTAGGGGCGTGAACACCGGGGAGCTGTTTTTT; CDR3: CASNPRGVNTGELFF
V: TRBV4-2; size: many; D: .; J: TRBJ1-5; DNA: TGTGCCAGCAGCCAATATCTCCCTGGTAGGGGAAAGACTAAGCATCAGCCCCAGCATTTT; CDR3: CASSQYLPGRGKTKHQPQHF
V: TRBV5-4; size: .; D: TRBD2; J: TRBJ2-1; DNA: TGTGCCAGCAGCGGACTAGCGGGAGCCTACAATGAGCAGTTCTTC; CDR3: CASSGLAGAYNEQFF
V: TRBV10-3; size: many; D: TRBD1; J: TRBJ2-5; DNA: TGTGCCATCAGTGAAAGAGGGACAGGGAAAGAGACCCAGTACTTC; CDR3: CAISERGTGKETQYF
V: TRBV5-6; size: few; D: .; J: TRBJ2-1; DNA: TGTGCCAGCAGTTATCAATCGGGACTTCCCTACAATGAGCAGTTCTTC; CDR3: CASSYQSGLPYNEQFF
V: TRBV5-4; size: .; D: .; J: TRBJ2-5; DNA: TGTGCCAGCAGCTTGGACAGGGGGGGTTGGAAGACCCAGTACTTC; CDR3: CASSLDRGGWKTQYF
V: TRBV7-2; size: few; D: .; J: TRBJ2-7; DNA: TGTGCCAGCAGCTTACAGGCTGGCTCCTACGAGCAGTACTTC; CDR3: CASSLQAGSYEQYF
V: TRBV5-1; size: many; D: TRBD1; J: TRBJ2-7; DNA: TGCGCCAGCAGCTCGACAGGGGGAGCGGGCGAGCAGTACTTC; CDR3: CASSSTGGAGEQYF
V: TRBV19; size: many; D: .; J: TRBJ2-7; DNA: TGTGCCAGTAGTATCATGTTCGACGCTTCGGGCTACGAGCAGTACTTC; CDR3: CASSIMFDASGYEQYF
V: TRBV7-2; size: many; D: .; J: TRBJ1-5; DNA: TGTGCCAGCAGCTTAGTGGGGCACGGGCAGCCCCAGCATTTT; CDR3: CASSLVGHGQPQHF